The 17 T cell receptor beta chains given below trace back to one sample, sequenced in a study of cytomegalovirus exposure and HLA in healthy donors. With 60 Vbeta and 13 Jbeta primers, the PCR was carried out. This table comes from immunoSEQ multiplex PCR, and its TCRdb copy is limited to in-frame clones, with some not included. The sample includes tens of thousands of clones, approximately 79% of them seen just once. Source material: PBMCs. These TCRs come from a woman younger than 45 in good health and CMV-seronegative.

CDR3 coding DNA: TGTGCCAGTAGTATGACAGGGGGCATAAGCAATCAGCCCCAGCATTTT. Protein: CASSMTGGISNQPQHF. The rearrangement uses TRBV19 and TRBJ1-5; 10 nucleotides line up with TRBD1. Germline V gene sequence: CDR1 LNHDA, CDR2 SQIVND (reference sequence). After removal of 3 bases from V and 1 base from J, the junction contained 3 bases not matched to a gene. The CDR3 length is 16 residues.

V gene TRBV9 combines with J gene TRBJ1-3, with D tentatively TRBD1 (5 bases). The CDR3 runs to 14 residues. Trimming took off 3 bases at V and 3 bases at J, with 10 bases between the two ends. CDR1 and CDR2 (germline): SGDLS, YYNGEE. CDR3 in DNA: TGTGCCAGCAGCGGTGGGGCAAATGGAAACACCATATATTTT. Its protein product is CASSGGANGNTIYF.

The CDR3 here is CASSPNTGTPLFGAFF. In DNA, the CDR3 is TGTGCCAGTAGTCCCAATACCGGGACACCTTTATTCGGGGCTTTCTTT. The V and J genes are TRBV19 and TRBJ1-1, with D possibly being TRBD1 (6 bases). The germline CDR1 and CDR2 sequences are LNHDA and SQIVND (reference sequence). The CDR3 length is 16 residues. Deletions cut 5 bases from V and 11 bases from J, with 27 bases between.

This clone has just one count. CDR3 amino acids: CASSRGVSEAFF. The DNA of the CDR3 is TGTGCCAGCAGTCGGGGGGTATCTGAAGCTTTCTTT. This chain links TRBV28 with TRBJ1-1; D may be TRBD1 (5 bases). Trimming removed 5 bases from V and 6 bases from J, with 10 bases in between. Germline values: CDR1 MDHEN, CDR2 SYDVKM. The CDR3 is made up of 12 amino acids.

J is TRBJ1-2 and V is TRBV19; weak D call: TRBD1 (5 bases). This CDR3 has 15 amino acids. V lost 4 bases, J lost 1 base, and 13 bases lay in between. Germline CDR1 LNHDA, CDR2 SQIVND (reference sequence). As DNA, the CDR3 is TGTGCCAGTAGTAGGGGCAAAGGAGTTAACTATGGCTACACCTTC. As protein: CASSRGKGVNYGYTF. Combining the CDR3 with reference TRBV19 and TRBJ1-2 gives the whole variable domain DGGITQSPKYLFRKEGQNVTLSCEQNLNHDAMYWYRQDPGQGLRLIYYSQIVNDFQKGDIAEGYSVSREKKESFPLTVTSAQKNPTAFYLCASSRGKGVNYGYTFGSGTRLTVV.

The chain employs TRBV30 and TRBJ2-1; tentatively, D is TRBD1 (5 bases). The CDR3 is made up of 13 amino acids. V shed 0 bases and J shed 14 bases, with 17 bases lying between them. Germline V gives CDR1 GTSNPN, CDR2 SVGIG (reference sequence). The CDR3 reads CAWSVQDVTEEFF. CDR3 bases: TGTGCCTGGAGTGTACAGGACGTTACCGAGGAGTTCTTC.

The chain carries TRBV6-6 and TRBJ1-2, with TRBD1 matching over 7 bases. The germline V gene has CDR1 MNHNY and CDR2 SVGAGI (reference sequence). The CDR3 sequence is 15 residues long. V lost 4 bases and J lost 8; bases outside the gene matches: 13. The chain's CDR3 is CASSSITTGYAGYTF. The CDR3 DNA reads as TGTGCCAGCAGTTCGATTACGACAGGGTATGCCGGCTACACCTTC.

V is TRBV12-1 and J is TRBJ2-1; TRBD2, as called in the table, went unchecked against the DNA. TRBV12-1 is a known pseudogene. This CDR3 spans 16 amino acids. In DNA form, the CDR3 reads TGTGCCAGCAGTTTTAGCGTAGCGGGAGAAGGCAATGAGCAGTTCTTC. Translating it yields CASSFSVAGEGNEQFF.

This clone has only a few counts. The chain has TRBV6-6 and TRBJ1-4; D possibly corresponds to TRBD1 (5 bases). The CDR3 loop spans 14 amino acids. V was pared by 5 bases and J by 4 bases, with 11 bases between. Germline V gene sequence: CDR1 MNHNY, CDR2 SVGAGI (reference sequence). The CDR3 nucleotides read TGTGCCAGCAGTAGGGAAAGGGGTAATGAAAAACTGTTTTTT. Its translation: CASSRERGNEKLFF.

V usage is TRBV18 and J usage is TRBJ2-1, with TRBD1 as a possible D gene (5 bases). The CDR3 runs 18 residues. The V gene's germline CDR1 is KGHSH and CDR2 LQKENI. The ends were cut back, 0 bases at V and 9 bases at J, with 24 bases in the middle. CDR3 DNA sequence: TGTGCCAGCTCACCACCCCTTGGGCAGGGCGAGTTCCTTAGTGAGCAGTTCTTC. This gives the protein CASSPPLGQGEFLSEQFF.

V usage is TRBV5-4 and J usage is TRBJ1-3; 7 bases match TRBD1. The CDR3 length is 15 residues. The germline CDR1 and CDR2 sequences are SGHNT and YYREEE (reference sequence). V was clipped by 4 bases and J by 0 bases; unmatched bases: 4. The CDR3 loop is CASSLGGLSGNTIYF. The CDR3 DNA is TGTGCCAGCAGCCTAGGGGGCCTCTCTGGAAACACCATATATTTT.

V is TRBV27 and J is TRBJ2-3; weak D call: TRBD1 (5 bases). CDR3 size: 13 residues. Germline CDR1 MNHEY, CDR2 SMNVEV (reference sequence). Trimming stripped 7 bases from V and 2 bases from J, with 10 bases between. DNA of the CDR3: TGTGCCAGCATAGGGGCAATCACAGATACGCAGTATTTT. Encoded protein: CASIGAITDTQYF.

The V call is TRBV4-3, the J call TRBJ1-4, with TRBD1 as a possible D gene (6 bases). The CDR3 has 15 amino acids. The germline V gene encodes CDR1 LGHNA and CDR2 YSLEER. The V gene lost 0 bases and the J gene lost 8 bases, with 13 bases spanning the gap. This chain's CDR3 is CASSQDHGTREKLFF. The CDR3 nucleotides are TGCGCCAGCAGCCAAGATCACGGGACAAGAGAAAAACTGTTTTTT.

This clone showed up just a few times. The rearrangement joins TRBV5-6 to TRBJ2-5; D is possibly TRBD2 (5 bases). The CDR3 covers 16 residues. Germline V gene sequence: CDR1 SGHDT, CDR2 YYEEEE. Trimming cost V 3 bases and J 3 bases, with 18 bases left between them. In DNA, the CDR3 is TGTGCCAGCAGCTATCTGGACTGGAATCCTGAAGAGACCCAGTACTTC. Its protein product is CASSYLDWNPEETQYF.

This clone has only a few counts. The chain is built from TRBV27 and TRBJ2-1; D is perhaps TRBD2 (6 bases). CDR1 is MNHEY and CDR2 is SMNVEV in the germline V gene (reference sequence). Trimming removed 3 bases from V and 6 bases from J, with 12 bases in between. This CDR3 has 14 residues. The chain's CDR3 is CASSFRRGGNEQFF. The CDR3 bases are TGTGCCAGCAGTTTTAGGAGGGGAGGCAATGAGCAGTTCTTC.

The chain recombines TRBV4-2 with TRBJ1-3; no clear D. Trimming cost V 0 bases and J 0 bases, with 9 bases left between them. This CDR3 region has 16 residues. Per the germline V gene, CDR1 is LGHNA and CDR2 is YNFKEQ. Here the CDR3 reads CASSQDRGLSGNTIYF. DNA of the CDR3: TGTGCCAGCAGCCAAGATCGAGGCCTCTCTGGAAACACCATATATTTT.

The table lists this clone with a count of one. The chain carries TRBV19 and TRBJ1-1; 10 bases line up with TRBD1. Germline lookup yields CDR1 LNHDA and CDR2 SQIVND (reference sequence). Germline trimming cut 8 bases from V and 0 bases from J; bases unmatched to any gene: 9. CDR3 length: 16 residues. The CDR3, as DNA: TGTGCCAGTGACAGGGGGCGGAAGGGGGTGAACACTGAAGCTTTCTTT. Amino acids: CASDRGRKGVNTEAFF.